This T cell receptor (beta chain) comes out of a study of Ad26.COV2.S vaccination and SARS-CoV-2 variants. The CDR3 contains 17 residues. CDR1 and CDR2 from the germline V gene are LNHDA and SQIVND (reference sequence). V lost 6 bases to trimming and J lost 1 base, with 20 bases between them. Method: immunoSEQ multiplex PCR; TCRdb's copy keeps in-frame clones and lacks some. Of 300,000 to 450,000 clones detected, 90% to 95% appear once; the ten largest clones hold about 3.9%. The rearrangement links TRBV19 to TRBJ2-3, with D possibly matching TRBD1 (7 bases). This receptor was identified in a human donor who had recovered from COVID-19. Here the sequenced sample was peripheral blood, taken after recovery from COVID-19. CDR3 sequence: CASRLAGGPYGTDTQYF. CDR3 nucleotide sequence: TGTGCCAGTAGATTGGCAGGGGGGCCGTATGGCACAGATACGCAGTATTTT.